The rows below give T cell receptor beta chains drawn from one sample of a study of T cells in Graves' hyperthyroidism and ophthalmopathy. TCRdb independently ran MiXCR on the multiplex PCR reads; one entry per CDR3 protein. This table has 500,000 to 700,000 distinct CDR3 sequences, approximately 15% appearing once. The sequencing input was blood. These TCRs come from a young woman with Graves' hyperthyroidism. Each CDR3 is given with its conserved first and last residue. Each record gives: D gene, V gene, clone size, J gene, CDR3 DNA, CDR3 protein. A D gene is named only where the DNA matches it firmly. The size entry is marked missing in some rows and otherwise reads once, few, many or a size class.

D: -
V: TRBV12-3/TRBV12-4
size: many
J: TRBJ1-5
DNA: TGTGCCAGCAGTTTAGGGGGCACCCAGCCCCAGCATTTT
CDR3: CASSLGGTQPQHF

D: -
V: TRBV6-2/TRBV6-3
size: many
J: TRBJ2-1
DNA: TGTGCCAGCAGTTACAGCGCTTTCAGCTCCTACAATGAGCAGTTCTTC
CDR3: CASSYSAFSSYNEQFF

D: TRBD2
V: TRBV20-1
size: few
J: TRBJ2-1
DNA: TGCAGTGCTAGTAACCTTATAGCGGGAGGGCTCGGCTCCTACAATGAGCAGTTCTTC
CDR3: CSASNLIAGGLGSYNEQFF

D: -
V: TRBV11-2
size: many
J: TRBJ2-1
DNA: TGTGCCAGCAGCTTATCCGGCGGTCCCACTGAGCAGTTCTTC
CDR3: CASSLSGGPTEQFF

D: TRBD2
V: TRBV9
size: few
J: TRBJ2-7
DNA: TGTGCCAGCGCAAGTGGGGAGGGGCGCACGCAGTACTTC
CDR3: CASASGEGRTQYF

D: -
V: TRBV11-2
size: -
J: TRBJ2-7
DNA: TGTGCCAGAGCGCCGGGCCCAGTGCCATGGGAGCAGTACTTC
CDR3: CARAPGPVPWEQYF

D: TRBD1
V: TRBV24-1
size: many
J: TRBJ2-1
DNA: TGTGCCACCAGTGATTACCGGGACAGGGCCCAAAATGAGCAGTTCTTC
CDR3: CATSDYRDRAQNEQFF

D: -
V: TRBV2
size: many
J: TRBJ2-5
DNA: TGTGCCAGCAATTTGCAAGAGACCCAGTACTTC
CDR3: CASNLQETQYF

D: TRBD1
V: TRBV9
size: few
J: TRBJ2-5
DNA: TGTGCCAGCAGCACAGGGGTGCTGGTGGGACAGGGGCAAGAGACCCAGTACTTC
CDR3: CASSTGVLVGQGQETQYF

D: -
V: TRBV10-2
size: -
J: TRBJ1-1
DNA: TGCGCCAGCAGTCTAGAAGGGCCCCTCACTGAAGCTTTCTTT
CDR3: CASSLEGPLTEAFF

D: TRBD2
V: TRBV2
size: -
J: TRBJ2-1
DNA: TGTGCCAGCCCGGGACTAGGGGGTGTCAGTGAGCAGTTCTTC
CDR3: CASPGLGGVSEQFF

D: -
V: TRBV27
size: -
J: TRBJ2-4
DNA: TGTGCCAGCAGTTTTGCGGGGTTGGCCAAAAACATTCAGTACTTC
CDR3: CASSFAGLAKNIQYF

D: TRBD1
V: TRBV11-3
size: few
J: TRBJ2-7
DNA: TGTGCCAGCAGCTCCGGGACAGGGGGCGAGCAGTACTTC
CDR3: CASSSGTGGEQYF

D: -
V: TRBV13
size: many
J: TRBJ2-7
DNA: TGTGCCAGCGTCGGGGCAGGAGGGCCGAACGAGCAGTACTTC
CDR3: CASVGAGGPNEQYF

D: TRBD1
V: TRBV9
size: few
J: TRBJ2-1
DNA: TGTGCCAGCAGCGTAGCTATACGGGACAGCGACAATGAGCAGTTCTTC
CDR3: CASSVAIRDSDNEQFF

D: TRBD1
V: TRBV13
size: -
J: TRBJ2-3
DNA: TGTGCCAGCAGCTTAACACAGGGGGCGCCTACAGATACGCAGTATTTT
CDR3: CASSLTQGAPTDTQYF

D: TRBD2
V: TRBV6-4
size: -
J: TRBJ2-2
DNA: TGTGCCAGCAGTGATAGCGGGAGCGCGAACACCGGGGAGCTGTTTTTT
CDR3: CASSDSGSANTGELFF

D: TRBD1
V: TRBV29-1
size: many
J: TRBJ2-7
DNA: TGCAGCGCCGGACAGGGAGGTGGCGAGCAGTACTTC
CDR3: CSAGQGGGEQYF

D: -
V: TRBV28
size: many
J: TRBJ2-3
DNA: TGTGCCAGCAGTTTAAAGGCGGGAGATACGCAGTATTTT
CDR3: CASSLKAGDTQYF

D: -
V: TRBV18
size: -
J: TRBJ2-7
DNA: TGTGCCAGCTCACCACCTTACATTTCCGAGCAGTACTTC
CDR3: CASSPPYISEQYF

D: -
V: TRBV10-1
size: few
J: TRBJ2-2
DNA: TGCGCCAGCAGGGGTCGCGACACCGGGGAGCTGTTTTTT
CDR3: CASRGRDTGELFF

D: -
V: TRBV20-1
size: many
J: TRBJ2-1
DNA: TGCAGTGCTAGTCTGTCCTACAATGAGCAGTTCTTC
CDR3: CSASLSYNEQFF

D: TRBD2
V: TRBV11-2
size: many
J: TRBJ2-2
DNA: TGTGCCAGCAGCGCCATTTCCCTAGCGGGAGCCACCGGGGAGCTGTTTTTT
CDR3: CASSAISLAGATGELFF

D: -
V: TRBV6-1
size: -
J: TRBJ1-1
DNA: TGTGCCAGCAGTGGGCCTGGGGGCTGGACTGAAGCTTTCTTT
CDR3: CASSGPGGWTEAFF

D: TRBD2
V: TRBV12-3/TRBV12-4
size: many
J: TRBJ2-1
DNA: TGTGCCAGCAGTTCCCCGACTAGCGGGAGGTTAGCCTACAATGAGCAGTTCTTC
CDR3: CASSSPTSGRLAYNEQFF

D: TRBD2
V: TRBV13
size: many
J: TRBJ2-3
DNA: TGTGCCAGCAGCTCCCCCGGGACTAGCGGCACAGATACGCAGTATTTT
CDR3: CASSSPGTSGTDTQYF

D: -
V: TRBV6-2/TRBV6-3
size: many
J: TRBJ1-5
DNA: TGTGCCAGCAGTTCCATACACCCCGGACAGTTGTATAGCAATCAGCCCCAGCATTTT
CDR3: CASSSIHPGQLYSNQPQHF

D: TRBD2
V: TRBV20-1
size: many
J: TRBJ2-7
DNA: TGCAGTGCTAGAGATTTGGGGAGGGAGGTTTACGAGCAGTACTTC
CDR3: CSARDLGREVYEQYF

D: -
V: TRBV6-1
size: many
J: TRBJ2-3
DNA: TGTGCCAGCAGTGACCATCTTGGGACAGATACGCAGTATTTT
CDR3: CASSDHLGTDTQYF

D: TRBD2
V: TRBV29-1
size: few
J: TRBJ2-3
DNA: TGCAGCGTTGGTTCGAGCGGGAGCCCTCTCACGCAGTATTTT
CDR3: CSVGSSGSPLTQYF

D: -
V: TRBV28
size: -
J: TRBJ2-2
DNA: TGTGCCACCGCCCTGTGGGGAAGGAACACCGGGGAGCTGTTTTTT
CDR3: CATALWGRNTGELFF

D: TRBD2
V: TRBV28
size: few
J: TRBJ2-3
DNA: TGTGCCAGCAGTTTCCCTAGCGGGGCTCCCCATGGTAGCACAGATACGCAGTATTTT
CDR3: CASSFPSGAPHGSTDTQYF

D: -
V: TRBV12-3/TRBV12-4
size: few
J: TRBJ2-1
DNA: TGTGCCAGCAGTTTCGGGCACAGACTCTCCAGTGAGCAGTTCTTC
CDR3: CASSFGHRLSSEQFF

D: -
V: TRBV20-1
size: many
J: TRBJ2-5
DNA: TGCAGTGCTAGAGATTGGTCAGAACCCGAAGGGGCCCAGTACTTC
CDR3: CSARDWSEPEGAQYF

D: TRBD1
V: TRBV29-1
size: many
J: TRBJ1-1
DNA: TGCAGCGGCGGACAGGGTGGTACTGAAGCTTTCTTT
CDR3: CSGGQGGTEAFF

D: -
V: TRBV2
size: many
J: TRBJ2-1
DNA: TGTGCCAGCAGTTGGGACTTCCCCCCGGAGGAGCAGTTCTTC
CDR3: CASSWDFPPEEQFF

D: -
V: TRBV7-9
size: many
J: TRBJ1-1
DNA: TGTGCCAGCAGCGAGAGGGCCGGGTACCACACTGAAGCTTTCTTT
CDR3: CASSERAGYHTEAFF

D: TRBD1
V: TRBV2
size: -
J: TRBJ1-6
DNA: TGTGCCAGCATCCCTACCCTTGCAGGGGGCCCCCTCCACTTT
CDR3: CASIPTLAGGPLHF

D: TRBD1
V: TRBV28
size: few
J: TRBJ1-5
DNA: TGTGCCAGCAGTTTGCCAGGGGGAGGTCAGCCCCAGCATTTT
CDR3: CASSLPGGGQPQHF

D: -
V: TRBV5-1
size: many
J: TRBJ1-2
DNA: TGCGCCAGCAGCATCGGGACACCGAATAACTATGGCTACACCTTC
CDR3: CASSIGTPNNYGYTF

D: -
V: TRBV28
size: many
J: TRBJ2-7
DNA: TGTGCCAGCTTGACAAAACCCTACGAGCAGTACTTC
CDR3: CASLTKPYEQYF

D: TRBD2
V: TRBV7-2
size: -
J: TRBJ2-3
DNA: TGTGCCAGCAGCGCCCTGGTTAGCGGGAAAACAGATACGCAGTATTTT
CDR3: CASSALVSGKTDTQYF

D: -
V: TRBV24-1
size: many
J: TRBJ2-1
DNA: TGTGCCACCAGTGATTTCCTAGGCAGTGAGCAGTTCTTC
CDR3: CATSDFLGSEQFF

D: -
V: TRBV7-8
size: many
J: TRBJ1-2
DNA: TGTGCCAGCAGCTTAGCGGGGCGGTATGGCTACACCTTC
CDR3: CASSLAGRYGYTF